Listed below are T cell receptor beta chains from one sample, sequenced in a study of cytomegalovirus exposure and HLA in healthy donors. The data were produced by immunoSEQ multiplex PCR, yet TCRdb's version contains in-frame clones alone and is incomplete. The table lists about 160,000 clones, roughly 74% of them singletons. Sequences were obtained from PBMCs. The origin of the receptors is a male donor in good health and CMV-seronegative. Both conserved end residues are part of each CDR3. Each record gives: J gene, D gene, V gene, CDR3 protein. The D gene is left open where the match is weak.

TRBJ1-5 | - | TRBV19 | CASSTNSNQPQHF
TRBJ2-7 | TRBD1 | TRBV2 | CASSQLGQSSYEQYF
TRBJ2-1 | - | TRBV27 | CASSLDLSYNEQFF
TRBJ1-2 | TRBD1 | TRBV7-9 | CASSLSPRTGDGYTF
TRBJ2-5 | - | TRBV11-3 | CASSLDGGRTQYF
TRBJ2-3 | - | TRBV7-2 | CASSLSSSLVTQYF
TRBJ1-1 | - | TRBV19 | CASSMTGYATEAFF
TRBJ1-5 | TRBD1 | TRBV7-9 | CASSLQGTGSNQPQHF
TRBJ2-5 | - | TRBV11-1 | CASGRDFLYSETQYF
TRBJ2-4 | - | TRBV5-4 | CASSPFEVAKNIQYF
TRBJ2-7 | - | TRBV5-1 | CASSLASEYEQYF
TRBJ2-7 | - | TRBV25-1 | CASSVRNEQYF
TRBJ2-7 | - | TRBV11-3 | CASSLDAASEQYF
TRBJ1-1 | - | TRBV2 | CASSERLGENTEAFF
TRBJ2-3 | TRBD1 | TRBV4-1 | CASSQARRGTGVTDTQYF
TRBJ1-6 | - | TRBV11-2 | CASSLRLDNSPLHF
TRBJ2-5 | - | TRBV6-5 | CASSRGGETQYF
TRBJ2-7 | TRBD2 | TRBV14 | CASSHRLAGGMEQYF
TRBJ2-7 | TRBD1 | TRBV10-3 | CAIRDWTGGSYEQYF
TRBJ2-1 | TRBD1 | TRBV7-3 | CASSFTGTGGGDEQFF
- | - | TRBV28 | CASSRTTTYEQYF
TRBJ2-5 | - | TRBV27 | CASSSSGLTQYF
TRBJ2-7 | - | TRBV7-9 | CAIGGEHLNYEQYF
TRBJ2-5 | - | TRBV5-1 | CASSFGQYQETQYF
TRBJ2-5 | - | TRBV4-1 | CASSPGPAAGQETQYF
TRBJ1-2 | - | TRBV6-5 | CASSLGWSSGPGYTF
TRBJ2-5 | TRBD2 | TRBV14 | CASSPRTSGGTQYF
TRBJ1-3 | TRBD1 | TRBV15 | CATSRQDRVGPSGNTIYF
TRBJ2-7 | - | TRBV15 | CATSRDIGPREQYF
TRBJ2-3 | TRBD2 | TRBV10-3 | CAIGEPSGRGADTQYF
TRBJ1-1 | - | TRBV6-1 | CASSEGLGGTEAFF
TRBJ1-1 | TRBD1 | TRBV19 | CASSSIQGSVTEAFF
TRBJ2-2 | - | TRBV5-1 | CASSLESFTGELFF
TRBJ1-1 | - | TRBV7-9 | CSSSISGGTEAFF
TRBJ2-3 | - | TRBV30 | CAWSISTSTDTQYF
TRBJ1-4 | - | TRBV2 | CASKWAGSNEKLFF
TRBJ2-3 | - | TRBV11-2 | CASSKAGGSLSDTQYF
TRBJ1-1 | TRBD1 | TRBV28 | CASRGQFEAFF
TRBJ1-2 | - | TRBV28 | CASSFERGGVRGYTF
TRBJ1-1 | TRBD1 | TRBV10-3 | CAISEPNTGGGSYF
TRBJ1-5 | - | TRBV6-5 | CASSYLGRNQPQHF
TRBJ1-4 | TRBD1 | TRBV30 | CAWSAGTASNEKLFF
TRBJ2-7 | - | TRBV7-9 | CASSFTGLAYEQYF
TRBJ2-1 | - | TRBV13 | CASSFKVGVNEQFF
TRBJ1-2 | TRBD1 | TRBV5-4 | CASSSRDRGYYGYTF
TRBJ1-3 | - | TRBV7-2 | CASSFTTFRGTGNTIYF
TRBJ2-7 | TRBD1 | TRBV6-5 | CASSYSGQADF
TRBJ2-4 | - | TRBV7-3 | CASSLTRVNIQYF
TRBJ2-2 | - | TRBV5-1 | CASSFNPANTGELFF
TRBJ2-5 | - | TRBV19 | CASSIGEGSETQYF
TRBJ1-4 | TRBD1 | TRBV19 | CASSPHAGTGPEKLFF
TRBJ1-2 | TRBD1 | TRBV9 | CASSTGTGANYGYTF